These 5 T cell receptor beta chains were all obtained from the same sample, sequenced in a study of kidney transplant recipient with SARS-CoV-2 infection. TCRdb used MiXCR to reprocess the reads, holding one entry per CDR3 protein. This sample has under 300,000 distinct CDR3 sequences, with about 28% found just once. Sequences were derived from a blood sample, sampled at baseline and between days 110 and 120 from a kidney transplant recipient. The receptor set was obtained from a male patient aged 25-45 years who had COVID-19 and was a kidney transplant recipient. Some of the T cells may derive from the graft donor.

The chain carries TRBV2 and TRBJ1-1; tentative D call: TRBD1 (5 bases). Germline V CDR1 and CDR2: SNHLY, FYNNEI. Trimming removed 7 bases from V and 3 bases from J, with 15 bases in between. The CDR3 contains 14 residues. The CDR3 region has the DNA TGTGCCAGCAAACTCGGGGGAGAGGACACTGAAGCTTTCTTT. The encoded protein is CASKLGGEDTEAFF.

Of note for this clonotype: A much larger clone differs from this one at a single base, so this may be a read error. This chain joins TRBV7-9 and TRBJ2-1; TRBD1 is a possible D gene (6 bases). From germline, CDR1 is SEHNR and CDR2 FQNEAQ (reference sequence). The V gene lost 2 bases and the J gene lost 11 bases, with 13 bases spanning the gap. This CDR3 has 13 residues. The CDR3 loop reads CASSLRDIDKQFF. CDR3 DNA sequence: TGTGCCAGCAGCTTAAGGGACATCGATAAGCAGTTCTTC.

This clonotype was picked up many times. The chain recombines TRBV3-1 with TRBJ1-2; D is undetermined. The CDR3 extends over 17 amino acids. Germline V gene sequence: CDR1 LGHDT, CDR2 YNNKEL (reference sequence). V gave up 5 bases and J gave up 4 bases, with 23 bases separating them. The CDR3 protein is CASSSPNTLRKTYGYTF. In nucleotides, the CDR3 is TGTGCCAGCAGCAGCCCAAACACCCTTCGAAAGACCTATGGCTACACCTTC.

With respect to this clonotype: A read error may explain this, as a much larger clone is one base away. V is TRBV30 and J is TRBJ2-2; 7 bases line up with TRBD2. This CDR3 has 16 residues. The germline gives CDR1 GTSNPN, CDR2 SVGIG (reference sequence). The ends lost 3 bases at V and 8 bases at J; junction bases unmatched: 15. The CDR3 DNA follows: TGTGCCTGGAGGGTACGGACGCCCCTCGGGGGGGGGGAGCTGTTTTTT. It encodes CAWRVRTPLGGGELFF.

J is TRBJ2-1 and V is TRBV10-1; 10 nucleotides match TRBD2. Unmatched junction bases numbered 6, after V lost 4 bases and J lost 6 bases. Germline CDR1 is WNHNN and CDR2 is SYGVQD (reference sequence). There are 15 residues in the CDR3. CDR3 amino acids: CASSGLAGWGNEQFF. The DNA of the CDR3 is TGCGCCAGCAGTGGACTAGCGGGCTGGGGCAATGAGCAGTTCTTC.